What follows is one TCR beta chain and its context. Its antigen is not identified. The entry originates in a study of T cell responses to AZD1222 COVID-19 vaccine. Sequencing used immunoSEQ multiplex PCR; TCRdb keeps in-frame clones, though not all of them. The sample lists approximately 110,000 clones, about 88% seen once, with roughly 4.4% in the top ten. Overall study results and limits: Spike-wide coverage was observed for vaccine-associated CD4 TCRs, with dominant responses at 160-218 and 743-854. Clonal diversity was possibly underestimated, and the donors were mostly white British, with more females. Per reports, nearly half of all spike-specific TCRs target regions that are unmutated in variants. Repertoires were obtained solely post-peak T cell response.

V lost 0 bases and J lost 4; bases outside the gene matches: 0. The CDR3 contains 15 residues. In germline, CDR1 is MNHEY, CDR2 SVGAGI. V is TRBV6-5 and J is TRBJ1-3; TRBD1 matches at 10 bases. The sequence came from an adult in good health. This sample comprised peripheral blood, obtained on day 0 of AZD1222 vaccination. This chain's CDR3 is CASSYSTGGGNTIYF. CDR3 nucleotide sequence: TGTGCCAGCAGTTACTCGACAGGGGGCGGAAACACCATATATTTT.